This T cell receptor beta chain was retrieved from a study of blood T cell repertoires in COVID-19. Across about two dozen US areas, participants ranged in age from roughly 18 to 95 years. Participants were placed into cohorts based on the clinical history they reported. V dropped 3 bases and J dropped 1 base, with 10 bases sitting between them. The CDR3 totals 15 residues. Germline V gene data show CDR1 as MDHEN and CDR2 as SYDVKM. Methods used by the authors: Estimates of nucleated cell counts were drawn from the amplification of reference gene primers. Data came from immunoSEQ multiplex PCR; TCRdb stores just in-frame clones and leaves some out. The D gene and trimming were derived from the DNA, and the V and J assignments and clone size from that table. The sample yields 250,000 to 300,000 clones, roughly 86% seen once. On this clone: This same CDR3 is encoded by further DNA sequences in the sample.

The clonotype originates from a woman in her sixties who had recovered from COVID-19. Specimen: PBMCs or T cells enriched from blood (not recorded which). The chain carries TRBV28 and TRBJ1-5; possible D gene TRBD1, 5 bases. The CDR3 loop reads CASSLGGGSNQPQHF. DNA for the CDR3: TGTGCCAGCAGTTTGGGGGGAGGAAGCAATCAGCCCCAGCATTTT.